This TCR beta chain stems from a study of shared clonotypes between healthy human individuals. Trimming stripped 4 bases from V and 7 bases from J, with 17 bases between. Germline CDR1 is SGHDT and CDR2 is YYEEEE. The CDR3 sequence is 15 residues long. Sequenced by immunoSEQ multiplex PCR; TCRdb stores in-frame clones only, minus some. Altogether about 980,000 clones are present, 60% to 85% being singletons, with the ten largest covering around 1.4%. Study-wide results and caveats: When compared with the clonotypes that were shared by all four sorted-subset donors, the non-shared clonotypes turned out to have lower generation probabilities. The authors expected sequencing depth to affect clonotype sharing among donors. Compared with memory subsets, naive subsets generally had larger estimated richness.

CD45RA+ naive and CD45RA-negative memory subsets were separated from CD4+ cells. A word on this clone: The antigen is undetermined.

This chain links TRBV5-6 with TRBJ2-2; D call uncertain. Sequenced sample: memory CD4+ T cells sorted from blood. As to subset: CD45RA-negative fraction. The TCR originated in a young man in good health. In DNA, the CDR3 is TGTGCCAGCAGCCTAAATACGGGTCGAGACGGGGAGCTGTTTTTT. This codes for CASSLNTGRDGELFF.